These 6 T cell receptor beta chains came from one sample sequenced in a study of cytomegalovirus exposure and HLA in healthy donors. Clones were read by immunoSEQ multiplex PCR, and TCRdb kept only the in-frame ones, dropping some. In the table there are 65,000 to 75,000 clones, 94% of which are singletons. The sequencing input was PBMCs. All receptors come from a woman aged 18-29 years in good health and CMV-seropositive.

CDR3 protein: CASSLSLAGGPDTQYF. The DNA for the CDR3 is TGTGCCAGCAGTTTATCACTAGCGGGAGGGCCGGATACGCAGTATTTT. The chain uses TRBV27 and TRBJ2-3; 13 bases agree with TRBD2. The CDR3 has 16 residues. Germline V gene lookup returns CDR1 MNHEY and CDR2 SMNVEV (reference sequence). After removal of 0 bases from V and 6 bases from J, the junction contained 3 bases not matched to a gene.

This clone came up once. The J gene is TRBJ2-6, the V gene TRBV28; no clear D. V lost 1 base to trimming and J lost 0 bases, with 7 bases between them. This CDR3 spans 16 amino acids. CDR1 and CDR2 (germline): MDHEN, SYDVKM. CDR3 nucleotide sequence: TGTGCCAGCAGTTTATCCAGATACTCTGGGGCCAACGTCCTGACTTTC. Protein: CASSLSRYSGANVLTF.

The CDR3 spells CASSLGLAAYEQYF. CDR3 sequence (DNA): TGTGCCAGCAGCTTAGGGCTAGCGGCCTACGAGCAGTACTTC. The chain links TRBV7-2 to TRBJ2-7, with 7 bases matching TRBD2. V gave up 1 base and J gave up 2 bases; unmatched junction bases: 2. The CDR3 sequence is 14 residues long. The germline V gene encodes CDR1 SGHTA and CDR2 FQGNSA.

The CDR3 region has the DNA TGTGCCAGCAGTTTAGGCGGTCCTAGCACAGATACGCAGTATTTT. Translating it yields CASSLGGPSTDTQYF. This chain joins TRBV27 and TRBJ2-3; D uncertain. The V and J ends lost 2 bases and 0 bases respectively, with 9 bases between them. Germline V gene lookup returns CDR1 MNHEY and CDR2 SMNVEV (reference sequence). CDR3 length: 15 residues.

The chain uses TRBV2 and TRBJ2-1, with 7 bases aligning to TRBD2. The CDR3 runs 15 residues. CDR1 is SNHLY, CDR2 FYNNEI, per germline. Trimming removed 6 bases from V and 9 bases from J; junction bases left unmatched: 14. DNA of the CDR3: TGTGCCAGCAGCGCCAAACTAGCGCTCCGTGGTGAGCAGTTCTTC. The encoded protein is CASSAKLALRGEQFF.

The V call is TRBV14, the J call TRBJ2-6, with 9 bases identical to TRBD1. V trimming: 4 bases; J trimming: 1 base; junction bases outside the gene matches: 8. This CDR3 is 18 amino acids long. Germline lookup yields CDR1 SGHDN and CDR2 FVKESK. The CDR3 reads CASSRLGTGSSGANVLTF. The CDR3 DNA sequence: TGTGCCAGCAGCCGACTAGGGACAGGGTCTTCTGGGGCCAACGTCCTGACTTTC.